These 5 T cell receptor beta chains came from one sample sequenced in a study of radiation and T cells in renal cell carcinoma. Method: immunoSEQ multiplex PCR; TCRdb's copy keeps in-frame clones and lacks some. Among some 150,000 clones listed, approximately 90% were seen once. Documented time point: blood 2 weeks post-SBRT. Treatment here: 15 Gy SBRT to primary tumor, nephrectomy 4 weeks later. Sequenced material: blood, taken from a patient whose treatment included radiotherapy and nephrectomy. Source of these receptors: a woman in her 50s with renal cell carcinoma.

This clone was counted between two and nine times. The chain combines TRBV4-3 with TRBJ2-4, with 12 bases identical to TRBD1. The CDR3 covers 17 residues. Germline V gives CDR1 LGHNA, CDR2 YSLEER. Trimming at V came to 4 bases and at J to 9 bases, leaving 13 bases not matched to a gene. The CDR3, as DNA: TGCGCCAGCAGCCTAAATACTCCGGGACAGGGGGCAGGCATTCAGTACTTC. This gives the protein CASSLNTPGQGAGIQYF.

J is TRBJ2-7 and V is TRBV6-6; 7 nucleotides match TRBD1. The CDR3 sequence is 15 residues long. Germline loops: CDR1 MNHNY, CDR2 SVGAGI (reference sequence). V shed 6 bases, J shed 0 bases, and the junction held 8 bases outside the gene matches. The CDR3 nucleotides read TGTGCCAGCAGCAAGCGAGGGGGCGACTCCTACGAGCAGTACTTC. Translating gives CASSKRGGDSYEQYF.

The V gene is TRBV5-1, the J gene TRBJ1-1; D call uncertain. There are 14 residues in the CDR3. Trimming removed 5 bases at V and 1 base at J, with 12 bases between. Germline values: CDR1 SGHRS, CDR2 YFSETQ. Here the CDR3 DNA reads TGCGCCAGCAGTAGGGTGCTCGGGAACACTGAAGCTTTCTTT. This sequence encodes CASSRVLGNTEAFF.

This rearrangement joins TRBV5-6 to TRBJ2-7; D possibly matches TRBD1 or TRBD2 (7 bases each). Germline V lookup: CDR1 SGHDT, CDR2 YYEEEE. CDR3 length: 17 residues. The germline V and J ends were trimmed by 4 bases and 6 bases, with 26 bases remaining between them. CDR3 protein: CASSRSPSGTAGIEQYF. The CDR3 DNA reads as TGTGCCAGCAGCCGAAGCCCGTCCGGGACAGCGGGGATCGAGCAGTACTTC.

On this clone: Other nucleotide sequences in the sample specify the same CDR3. V gene TRBV7-2 combines with J gene TRBJ1-2, with TRBD1 matching 7 bases. Germline CDR1 and CDR2: SGHTA and FQGNSA. CDR3 length: 12 amino acids. The V gene end was trimmed by 5 bases and the J gene end by 8 bases; junction bases not matched to a gene: 5. The CDR3 coding sequence is TGTGCCAGCAGCGTCTACAGGGGCGGCTACACCTTC. It codes for CASSVYRGGYTF. Variable domain in full (rest from reference TRBV7-2 and TRBJ1-2): GAGVSQSPSNKVTEKGKDVELRCDPISGHTALYWYRQSLGQGLEFLIYFQGNSAPDKSGLPSDRFSAERTGGSVSTLTIQRTQQEDSAVYLCASSVYRGGYTFGSGTRLTVV.